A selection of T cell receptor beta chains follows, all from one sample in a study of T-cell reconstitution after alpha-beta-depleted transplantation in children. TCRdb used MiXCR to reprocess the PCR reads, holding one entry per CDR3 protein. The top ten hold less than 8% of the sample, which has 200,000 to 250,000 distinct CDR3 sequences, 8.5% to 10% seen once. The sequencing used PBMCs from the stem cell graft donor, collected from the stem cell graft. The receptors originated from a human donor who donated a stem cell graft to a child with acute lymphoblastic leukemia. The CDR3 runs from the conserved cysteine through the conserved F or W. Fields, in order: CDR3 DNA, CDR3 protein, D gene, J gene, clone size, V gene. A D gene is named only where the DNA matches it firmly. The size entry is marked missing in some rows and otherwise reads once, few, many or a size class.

CDR3nt: TGTGCCAGCAGTTACCTTGCCAATCAGCCCCAGCATTTT; CDR3aa: CASSYLANQPQHF; d_gene: .; j_gene: TRBJ1-5; abundance: .; v_gene: TRBV6-2/TRBV6-3
CDR3nt: TGTGCCAGCAGCTCACGACCGACTAGGGCGAGCGAGCAGTACTTC; CDR3aa: CASSSRPTRASEQYF; d_gene: .; j_gene: TRBJ2-7; abundance: few; v_gene: TRBV7-2
CDR3nt: TGTGCCAGCAGCGTGTTAGCGCTGAGCTCCTACAATGAGCAGTTCTTC; CDR3aa: CASSVLALSSYNEQFF; d_gene: .; j_gene: TRBJ2-1; abundance: .; v_gene: TRBV9
CDR3nt: TGTGCCAGCAGACCACAGGGGACCGGGGAGCTGTTTTTT; CDR3aa: CASRPQGTGELFF; d_gene: TRBD1; j_gene: TRBJ2-2; abundance: many; v_gene: TRBV5-4
CDR3nt: TGTGCCAGCAGGCGGACAGGGGGGACTGAAGCTTTCTTT; CDR3aa: CASRRTGGTEAFF; d_gene: TRBD1; j_gene: TRBJ1-1; abundance: many; v_gene: TRBV7-8
CDR3nt: TGTGCCAGCAGTTTATCAGGACAGGTGTACGGGGAGCTGTTTTTT; CDR3aa: CASSLSGQVYGELFF; d_gene: TRBD1; j_gene: TRBJ2-2; abundance: few; v_gene: TRBV12-3/TRBV12-4
CDR3nt: TGTGCCAGCAGTCCTCGTGCGGGACTAGCTCCCACAGATACGCAGTATTTT; CDR3aa: CASSPRAGLAPTDTQYF; d_gene: TRBD2; j_gene: TRBJ2-3; abundance: .; v_gene: TRBV12-3/TRBV12-4
CDR3nt: TGCAGTGCTACAACAAGGGACTACTACAATGAGCAGTTCTTC; CDR3aa: CSATTRDYYNEQFF; d_gene: TRBD2; j_gene: TRBJ2-1; abundance: many; v_gene: TRBV20-1
CDR3nt: TGTGCCAGCAGTTACTCGGGACAGGGACCTTACGAGCAGTACTTC; CDR3aa: CASSYSGQGPYEQYF; d_gene: TRBD1; j_gene: TRBJ2-7; abundance: .; v_gene: TRBV6-2/TRBV6-3
CDR3nt: TGTGCCAGCAGCCAATCGGGCCGAGAGACCCAGTACTTC; CDR3aa: CASSQSGRETQYF; d_gene: .; j_gene: TRBJ2-5; abundance: many; v_gene: TRBV3-1
CDR3nt: TGCGCCAGCAGCTTGGGTGACAGGGGATCAAGCAATCAGCCCCAGCATTTT; CDR3aa: CASSLGDRGSSNQPQHF; d_gene: TRBD1; j_gene: TRBJ1-5; abundance: few; v_gene: TRBV5-1
CDR3nt: TGTGCCAGCAGCTCCGGAGGGGCTGGCACAGATACGCAGTATTTT; CDR3aa: CASSSGGAGTDTQYF; d_gene: .; j_gene: TRBJ2-3; abundance: many; v_gene: TRBV11-2
CDR3nt: TGTGCCAGCAGTTTCCGCGGGGGCCCAGATACGCAGTATTTT; CDR3aa: CASSFRGGPDTQYF; d_gene: .; j_gene: TRBJ2-3; abundance: many; v_gene: TRBV12-3/TRBV12-4
CDR3nt: TGCGCCAGCAGCTTGTCGGCAGGGATCACTGAAGCTTTCTTT; CDR3aa: CASSLSAGITEAFF; d_gene: .; j_gene: TRBJ1-1; abundance: many; v_gene: TRBV5-1
CDR3nt: TGTGCCACCAAAGCGACAGGGAATGGCGGCTACACCTTC; CDR3aa: CATKATGNGGYTF; d_gene: TRBD1; j_gene: TRBJ1-2; abundance: few; v_gene: TRBV24-1
CDR3nt: TGTGCCAGCAGCTCCGGACAGCTGACCGGGGAGCTGTTTTTT; CDR3aa: CASSSGQLTGELFF; d_gene: .; j_gene: TRBJ2-2; abundance: many; v_gene: TRBV11-3
CDR3nt: TGTGCCAGCAGCATGACAGGGACCCTAGAAGCTTTCTTT; CDR3aa: CASSMTGTLEAFF; d_gene: TRBD1; j_gene: TRBJ1-1; abundance: few; v_gene: TRBV5-4
CDR3nt: TGTGCCAGCAGCCTACCCTTGGGTAACAATGAGCAGTTCTTC; CDR3aa: CASSLPLGNNEQFF; d_gene: .; j_gene: TRBJ2-1; abundance: many; v_gene: TRBV7-2
CDR3nt: TGTGCCAGCAGTGAAGAAAGAGGGAGCTACACCTTC; CDR3aa: CASSEERGSYTF; d_gene: .; j_gene: TRBJ1-2; abundance: few; v_gene: TRBV2
CDR3nt: TGTGCCAGCAGCCAACTAGCGGGGGGGAGGACAGATACGCAGTATTTT; CDR3aa: CASSQLAGGRTDTQYF; d_gene: TRBD2; j_gene: TRBJ2-3; abundance: .; v_gene: TRBV7-7